The 8 T cell receptor beta chains presented below share a single source sample, sequenced in a study of CD8 T cells in Susac syndrome. The authors reverse transcribed about 0.5 to 1 ug RNA with random hexamers. TCRdb analysed the immunoSEQ multiplex PCR reads with MiXCR anew, one entry per CDR3 protein. The sample contains 140,000 or so distinct CDR3 sequences, 85% to 95% of which appear only once. The sequencing input was CD4+ T cells from PBMCs. These receptors all stem from a human donor with multiple sclerosis.

This sequence joins TRBV4-1 and TRBJ1-1, with D tentatively TRBD1 (5 bases). Germline CDR1 reads MGHRA; CDR2 reads YSYEKL. This CDR3 spans 14 amino acids. V was shortened by 6 bases and J by 5 bases, with 16 bases between the two germline ends. The CDR3 region is CASRGALKGTEAFF. The CDR3 DNA follows: TGCGCCAGCAGAGGGGCCTTAAAGGGGACTGAAGCTTTCTTT.

This chain uses TRBV5-1 with TRBJ2-2; D is perhaps TRBD1 (5 bases). In germline, CDR1 is SGHRS, CDR2 YFSETQ. The CDR3 is made up of 15 amino acids. Trimming took off 1 base at V and 3 bases at J, with 10 bases between the two ends. This chain's CDR3 is CASSLMDTHTGELFF. Written as DNA, the CDR3 is TGCGCCAGCAGCTTGATGGACACCCACACCGGGGAGCTGTTTTTT.

The chain combines TRBV10-3 with TRBJ2-4; 11 bases are a match to TRBD2. After removal of 8 bases from V and 7 bases from J, the junction contained 16 bases not matched to a gene. Germline CDR1 and CDR2: ENHRY and SYGVKD. This CDR3 is built from 17 residues. CDR3 amino acids: CAIVGPPIAGGLNIQYF. In DNA form, the CDR3 reads TGTGCCATCGTAGGTCCGCCAATAGCGGGGGGGCTGAACATTCAGTACTTC.

V usage is TRBV7-9 and J usage is TRBJ2-1; 7 positions agree with TRBD1. J lost 6 bases, V lost 4 bases, and 6 bases had no gene match. Germline CDR1 SEHNR, CDR2 FQNEAQ (reference sequence). This CDR3 spans 14 amino acids. The CDR3 sequence: CASSSQGEFNEQFF. As DNA, the CDR3 is TGTGCCAGCAGCTCCCAGGGGGAATTCAATGAGCAGTTCTTC.

CDR3 region: CASSWTAYGYTF. CDR3 DNA: TGTGCCAGCAGTTGGACAGCCTATGGCTACACCTTC. This sequence joins TRBV28 and TRBJ1-2; TRBD1 is a possible D gene (6 bases). Germline CDR1 MDHEN, CDR2 SYDVKM. V lost 4 bases, J lost 4 bases, and 7 bases lay in between. The CDR3 consists of 12 residues.

The chain combines TRBV5-1 with TRBJ2-6, with 7 bases lining up with TRBD1. Trimming at V came to 7 bases and at J to 0 bases, leaving 13 bases not matched to a gene. Germline CDR1 reads SGHRS; CDR2 reads YFSETQ. CDR3 length equals 18 residues. The CDR3 sequence is CASLAVGQSYSGANVLTF. The CDR3 DNA sequence: TGCGCCAGCCTCGCTGTGGGACAGTCCTACTCTGGGGCCAACGTCCTGACTTTC.

The CDR3 coding sequence is TGCAGCGCTCACAGGGGGAACACAGATACGCAGTATTTT. Residues: CSAHRGNTDTQYF. The chain combines TRBV29-1 with TRBJ2-3, with 8 bases fitting TRBD1. Germline CDR1 SQVTM, CDR2 ANQGSEA. V gave up 7 bases and J gave up 2 bases; unmatched junction bases: 5. The length of the CDR3 is 13 residues.

The chain combines TRBV29-1 with TRBJ2-1; 8 bases line up with TRBD2. Germline loops: CDR1 SQVTM, CDR2 ANQGSEA. V shed 3 bases, J shed 6 bases, and the junction held 4 bases outside the gene matches. The CDR3 covers 13 residues. The CDR3 spells CSVDRGGSNEQFF. In nucleotides, the CDR3 is TGCAGCGTTGATCGGGGGGGGAGCAATGAGCAGTTCTTC.